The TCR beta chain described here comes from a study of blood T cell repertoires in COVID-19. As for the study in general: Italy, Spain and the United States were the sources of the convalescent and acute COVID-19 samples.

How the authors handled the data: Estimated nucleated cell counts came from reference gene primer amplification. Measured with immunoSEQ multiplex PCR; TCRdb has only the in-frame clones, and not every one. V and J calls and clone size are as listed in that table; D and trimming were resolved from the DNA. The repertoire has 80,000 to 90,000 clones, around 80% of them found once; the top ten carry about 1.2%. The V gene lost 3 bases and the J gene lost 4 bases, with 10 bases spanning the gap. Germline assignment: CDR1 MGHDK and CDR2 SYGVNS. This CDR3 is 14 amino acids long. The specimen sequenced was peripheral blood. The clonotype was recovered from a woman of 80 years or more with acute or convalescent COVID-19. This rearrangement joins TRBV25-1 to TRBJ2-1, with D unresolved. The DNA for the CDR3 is TGTGCCAGCAGTGATTCCTACCCTTACAATGAGCAGTTCTTC. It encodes CASSDSYPYNEQFF.